A single sample is the source of the 31 T cell receptor beta chains below, sequenced in a study of T cell repertoires in cytomegalovirus infection. Using its own MiXCR run on the reads, TCRdb lists one record per CDR3 protein. The table shows about 180,000 distinct CDR3 sequences, with around an eighth occurring only once. The source material was PBMCs. The receptors come from a human donor in good health (CMV status not recorded). Some clones in this sample may be carry-over from other donors' samples.

This clonotype has only a few counts. V and J are TRBV6-2 or TRBV6-3 and TRBJ2-7; no reliable D call. The ends were cut back, 6 bases at V and 0 bases at J, with 12 bases in the middle. This CDR3 spans 14 amino acids. Germline V lookup: CDR1 MNHEY, CDR2 SVGEGT. The CDR3 protein is CASSWTASSYEQYF. In DNA form, the CDR3 reads TGTGCCAGCAGCTGGACCGCTAGCTCCTACGAGCAGTACTTC.

This clonotype appeared once. The gene calls are TRBV29-1 and TRBJ1-1; tentatively, D is TRBD1 (5 bases). Germline CDR1 is SQVTM and CDR2 is ANQGSEA. Between the trimmed V and J ends, which lost 6 bases and 11 bases, there was a span of 16 bases. This CDR3 contains 11 residues. CDR3: CSVGHRDAAFF. The CDR3 bases are TGCAGCGTCGGACACCGAGATGCGGCTTTCTTT.

The table lists this clonotype with many counts. The J gene is TRBJ1-1, the V gene TRBV20-1; D gene uncertain. V gave up 4 bases and J gave up 0 bases, with 9 bases separating them. The CDR3 is 13 residues long. Germline loops: CDR1 DFQATT, CDR2 SNEGSKA (reference sequence). CDR3 DNA sequence: TGCAGTGCTACAGTTTATATGAACACTGAAGCTTTCTTT. It codes for CSATVYMNTEAFF.

There are many counts of this clonotype. The chain has TRBV7-2 and TRBJ2-1, with 14 bases fitting TRBD2. Germline CDR1 and CDR2: SGHTA and FQGNSA. V lost 5 bases and J lost 0; bases outside the gene matches: 9. The CDR3 runs to 19 residues. The CDR3 DNA follows: TGTGCCAGCAGCCCCCGACTAGCGGGAGGGTCGAGCTCCTACAATGAGCAGTTCTTC. It encodes CASSPRLAGGSSSYNEQFF.

This clonotype was seen repeatedly, ten times or more. V gene TRBV7-2 combines with J gene TRBJ1-1; D might be TRBD1 (5 bases). Between the trimmed V and J ends, which lost 6 bases and 3 bases, there was a span of 17 bases. The CDR3 extends over 15 amino acids. Germline loops: CDR1 SGHTA, CDR2 FQGNSA. CDR3 loop: CASSFGGLPDTEAFF. CDR3 nucleotides: TGTGCCAGCAGTTTCGGGGGATTACCAGACACTGAAGCTTTCTTT.

This clonotype was found many times. The chain links TRBV7-2 to TRBJ2-1, with no clear D. V dropped 3 bases and J dropped 9 bases, with 9 bases sitting between them. This CDR3 contains 12 residues. Per the germline V gene, CDR1 is SGHTA and CDR2 is FQGNSA. CDR3 sequence: CASSFSTGEQFF. In DNA, the CDR3 is TGTGCCAGCAGCTTTTCAACGGGTGAGCAGTTCTTC.

The V call is TRBV19, the J call TRBJ2-1; 11 nucleotides agree with TRBD2. Germline V gene data show CDR1 as LNHDA and CDR2 as SQIVND (reference sequence). V was clipped by 9 bases and J by 3 bases; unmatched bases: 4. CDR3 size: 14 residues. CDR3 sequence: CASRGLAVYNEQFF. CDR3 nucleotide sequence: TGTGCCAGCCGGGGACTAGCGGTCTACAATGAGCAGTTCTTC.

The chain couples TRBV12-3 or TRBV12-4 to TRBJ1-4, with D tentatively TRBD1 (6 bases). The CDR3 totals 15 residues. V was cut by 7 bases and J by 8 bases, with 20 bases left in between. In DNA form, the CDR3 reads TGTGCCAGCATCTGGGGGGGGGGCGCCTCGGAAAAACTGTTTTTT. This encodes CASIWGGGASEKLFF.

This clonotype came up many times. The rearrangement links TRBV7-2 to TRBJ1-2; D call uncertain. V was shortened by 5 bases and J by 2 bases, with 9 bases between the two germline ends. Germline assignment: CDR1 SGHTA and CDR2 FQGNSA. CDR3 length: 13 amino acids. CDR3 loop: CASSPRINYGYTF. CDR3 nucleotides: TGTGCCAGCAGCCCACGTATCAACTATGGCTACACCTTC. Complete variable domain (other parts from reference TRBV7-2 and TRBJ1-2): GAGVSQSPSNKVTEKGKDVELRCDPISGHTALYWYRQSLGQGLEFLIYFQGNSAPDKSGLPSDRFSAERTGGSVSTLTIQRTQQEDSAVYLCASSPRINYGYTFGSGTRLTVV.

This clonotype occurred many times. This rearrangement joins TRBV7-9 to TRBJ2-7; D uncertain. The CDR3 spans 13 residues. Looked up from germline, CDR1 is SEHNR and CDR2 is FQNEAQ (reference sequence). The germline V and J ends were trimmed by 8 bases and 2 bases, with 13 bases remaining between them. In DNA, the CDR3 is TGTGCCAGCGGACCGGACCGGACCTACGAGCAGTACTTC. It codes for CASGPDRTYEQYF.

This clonotype has ten or more counts. The genes are TRBV7-2 and TRBJ2-1, with 10 bases fitting TRBD2. The CDR3 has 15 amino acids. Per the germline V gene, CDR1 is SGHTA and CDR2 is FQGNSA. J gave up 5 bases and V 5 bases, and 6 bases lay outside the gene matches. The CDR3 nucleotides are TGTGCCAGCAGCCTTAGCGGGAGGCTGGACAATGAGCAGTTCTTC. Amino acid sequence: CASSLSGRLDNEQFF.

This clonotype was counted a few times. This chain uses TRBV2 with TRBJ1-2, with TRBD1 as a possible D gene (5 bases). The V end lost 2 bases, the J end lost 8 bases, and 15 bases lay between the germline ends. There are 14 residues in the CDR3. CDR1 is SNHLY, CDR2 FYNNEI, per germline. For the CDR3, the DNA is TGTGCCAGCAGTGAATCGGGGCCCTTTGTGGGCTACACCTTC. As protein: CASSESGPFVGYTF.

This clonotype has at least ten counts. This rearrangement joins TRBV4-2 to TRBJ1-1; the match to TRBD1 covers 7 bases. This CDR3 is built from 17 residues. Looked up from germline, CDR1 is LGHNA and CDR2 is YNFKEQ. Losses at the gene ends were 1 base for V and 5 bases for J; bases not matched to a gene: 13. The CDR3 DNA sequence: TGTGCCAGCAGCCAAGTCTGGGCCAAGAAGGACAGGACTGAAGCTTTCTTT. It codes for CASSQVWAKKDRTEAFF.

This clonotype has ten or more counts. The gene calls are TRBV20-1 and TRBJ2-5; D unresolved. V was cut by 0 bases and J by 1 base, with 9 bases left in between. CDR1 is DFQATT and CDR2 is SNEGSKA in the germline V gene (reference sequence). The CDR3 is made up of 14 amino acids. In DNA form, the CDR3 reads TGCAGTGCTAGAGATCGAGCAGCCCAAGAGACCCAGTACTTC. Its translation is CSARDRAAQETQYF.

This clonotype showed up many times. The chain is built from TRBV7-2 and TRBJ1-1; weak D call: TRBD1 (5 bases). V was trimmed by 2 bases and J by 2 bases, leaving 12 bases between them. Germline CDR1 SGHTA, CDR2 FQGNSA. CDR3 length equals 15 residues. CDR3 sequence reads: CASSLSDRYNTEAFF. CDR3 nucleotides: TGTGCCAGCAGCTTAAGCGACAGATACAACACTGAAGCTTTCTTT.

This chain links TRBV6-5 with TRBJ2-7; D gene unclear. The CDR3 runs 14 residues. Germline V CDR1 and CDR2: MNHEY, SVGAGI. V lost 4 bases and J lost 2, with 12 bases in between. CDR3 in amino acids: CASSLLPRTYEQYF. The CDR3 nucleotides are TGTGCCAGCAGTTTGCTGCCCAGGACCTACGAGCAGTACTTC.

The gene calls are TRBV20-1 and TRBJ2-5; possible D gene TRBD1, 6 bases. V shed 6 bases and J shed 2 bases, with 13 bases lying between them. Germline CDR1 and CDR2: DFQATT and SNEGSKA (reference sequence). This CDR3 is 13 amino acids long. As DNA, the CDR3 is TGCAGTGCCACAGACAGGACTCAAGAGACCCAGTACTTC. Translating it yields CSATDRTQETQYF.

In this sample, this clonotype turned up many times. The chain joins TRBV6-1 to TRBJ1-4; D unresolved. The CDR3 runs to 14 residues. The germline V and J ends were trimmed by 5 bases and 3 bases, with 10 bases remaining between them. Germline V gene data show CDR1 as MNHNS and CDR2 as SASEGT. CDR3 region: CASSKNGANEKLFF. The CDR3 DNA reads as TGTGCCAGCAGTAAGAACGGGGCTAATGAAAAACTGTTTTTT.

This clonotype was seen only a few times. This chain uses TRBV29-1 with TRBJ2-1; 7 nucleotides line up with TRBD2. Per germline, CDR1 SQVTM and CDR2 ANQGSEA. CDR3 length equals 12 residues. V lost 6 bases to trimming and J lost 6 bases; unmatched junction nucleotides: 5. The CDR3 is CSVGGGVNEQFF. DNA of the CDR3: TGCAGCGTGGGCGGGGGTGTCAATGAGCAGTTCTTC.

The chain uses TRBV28 and TRBJ2-7; weak D call: TRBD2 (5 bases). V lost 4 bases, J lost 1 base, and 20 bases lay in between. Germline CDR1 is MDHEN and CDR2 is SYDVKM. The CDR3 is made up of 17 amino acids. The CDR3: CASSSPTGKGNSYEQYF. The CDR3 nucleotides read TGTGCCAGCAGTTCTCCCACCGGGAAAGGGAATTCCTACGAGCAGTACTTC.

The rearrangement joins TRBV29-1 to TRBJ1-1, with unresolved D. In germline, CDR1 is SQVTM, CDR2 ANQGSEA. Trimming pared 4 bases from V and 5 bases from J, leaving 5 bases between. CDR3 length equals 10 residues. The CDR3 nucleotides read TGCAGCGTTGTGGGTACTGAAGCTTTCTTT. This translates into CSVVGTEAFF.

The chain combines TRBV24-1 with TRBJ2-3; 10 bases are shared with TRBD2. V shed 4 bases and J 1 base; nucleotides not matched to a gene: 4. Germline assignment: CDR1 KGHDR and CDR2 SFDVKD. This CDR3 is 16 amino acids long. The CDR3 DNA sequence: TGTGCCACCAGTGACCCCAGCGGGGGGGGCACAGATACGCAGTATTTT. Protein product: CATSDPSGGGTDTQYF.

The chain carries TRBV27 and TRBJ1-6; D is unresolved. The germline V gene encodes CDR1 MNHEY and CDR2 SMNVEV (reference sequence). The CDR3 loop spans 13 amino acids. V lost 6 bases and J 4 bases, leaving 7 bases between the germline ends. This CDR3 is CASSGRYNSPLHF. In nucleotides, the CDR3 is TGTGCCAGCAGCGGGCGGTATAATTCACCCCTCCACTTT.

This clonotype was seen at least ten times. This chain uses TRBV4-1 with TRBJ2-3; 16 nucleotides line up with TRBD2. This CDR3 spans 20 amino acids. J gave up 2 bases and V 4 bases, and 12 bases lay outside the gene matches. Germline values: CDR1 MGHRA, CDR2 YSYEKL. Written as DNA, the CDR3 is TGCGCCAGCAGCCCCCCTGGGGGACTAGCGGGGGGGCCAACCACAGATACGCAGTATTTT. It specifies CASSPPGGLAGGPTTDTQYF.

This clonotype was recorded a few times. The V gene is TRBV7-9, the J gene TRBJ2-5; D is perhaps TRBD1 or TRBD2 (6 bases each). With 8 bases removed from V and 1 base from J, the gap between germline ends came to 11 bases. The V gene's germline CDR1 is SEHNR and CDR2 FQNEAQ (reference sequence). The CDR3 is 13 amino acids. CDR3 sequence (DNA): TGTGCCAGCCGGCGGGACACCCAAGAGACCCAGTACTTC. This sequence encodes CASRRDTQETQYF.

This clonotype appeared many times. The CDR3 nucleotides read TGTGCCAGCAGCTTCTCCCCGGGATCCTACGAGCAGTACTTC. This encodes CASSFSPGSYEQYF. The chain carries TRBV7-8 and TRBJ2-7; tentative D call: TRBD2 (5 bases). V was trimmed by 3 bases and J by 1 base, leaving 10 bases between them. This CDR3 is built from 14 residues. CDR1 and CDR2 (germline): SGHVS, FQNEAQ. Full variable domain (missing parts from reference TRBV7-8 and TRBJ2-7): GAGVSQSPRYKVAKRGQDVALRCDPISGHVSLFWYQQALGQGPEFLTYFQNEAQLDKSGLPSDRFFAERPEGSVSTLKIQRTQQEDSAVYLCASSFSPGSYEQYFGPGTRLTVT.

This clonotype was detected a few times. The chain recombines TRBV2 with TRBJ2-7, with D uncertain. CDR3 length equals 14 residues. Trimming took off 6 bases at V and 6 bases at J, with 18 bases between the two ends. CDR1 SNHLY and CDR2 FYNNEI come from the germline V gene. The CDR3 nucleotides read TGTGCCAGCAGCGGTTCATTAAATGGCTTCGAGCAGTACTTC. Encoded protein: CASSGSLNGFEQYF.

This clonotype was counted ten times or more. V is TRBV6-2 or TRBV6-3 and J is TRBJ2-7; 13 bases line up with TRBD2. The CDR3 consists of 13 residues. The V segment lost 8 bases and the J segment 6 bases; nucleotides outside the gene matches: 4. The germline CDR1 and CDR2 sequences are MNHEY and SVGEGT. As DNA, the CDR3 is TGTGCCAGCCGGACTAGCGGGAGAGCCGAGCAGTACTTC. Translating gives CASRTSGRAEQYF.

The V gene is TRBV10-3, the J gene TRBJ2-5; tentative D call: TRBD1 (6 bases). Between the trimmed V and J ends, which lost 3 bases and 1 base, there was a span of 15 bases. The germline V gene has CDR1 ENHRY and CDR2 SYGVKD. The CDR3 loop spans 16 amino acids. The chain's CDR3 is CAISEGGRPSQETQYF. The CDR3, as DNA: TGTGCCATCAGTGAAGGGGGTCGGCCTTCCCAAGAGACCCAGTACTTC.

The genes are TRBV7-9 and TRBJ2-2; 8 positions match TRBD2. V was clipped by 1 base and J by 3 bases; unmatched bases: 7. The CDR3 consists of 17 residues. Germline V gene lookup returns CDR1 SEHNR and CDR2 FQNEAQ (reference sequence). In DNA form, the CDR3 reads TGTGCCAGCAGCTTAGGGCTTCGGGGGGGGGACACCGGGGAGCTGTTTTTT. Translating gives CASSLGLRGGDTGELFF.

In its sample, this clonotype was seen a few times. The rearrangement uses TRBV5-1 and TRBJ2-5; the D gene is possibly TRBD1 (7 bases). Trimming shortened V by 3 bases and J by 2 bases, and 11 bases separated the two germline ends. The CDR3 extends over 14 amino acids. Germline values: CDR1 SGHRS, CDR2 YFSETQ. CDR3 sequence (DNA): TGCGCCAGCAGCTCGGAGGGGGCTCAAGAGACCCAGTACTTC. Its translation: CASSSEGAQETQYF.